This TCR beta chain was sequenced in a study of blood T cell repertoires in COVID-19. Overall study: COVID-19 samples from acute and convalescent phases originated in the United States, Italy and Spain.

Produced via immunoSEQ multiplex PCR; TCRdb's table is partial and in-frame only. This table holds 210,000 or so clones, 70% to 90% found once. The V gene's germline CDR1 is SNHLY and CDR2 FYNNEI. V lost 4 bases to trimming and J lost 2 bases, with 12 bases between them. The CDR3 spans 15 residues. The chain links TRBV2 to TRBJ1-5; D is unresolved. Source material: peripheral blood. This receptor was obtained from a woman aged 70-85 years with active or convalescent COVID-19. This chain's CDR3 is CASSGGNPRNQPQHF. The CDR3 region has the DNA TGTGCCAGCAGTGGCGGGAACCCCCGCAATCAGCCCCAGCATTTT.